The present entry profiles one T cell receptor beta chain with its context. This entry comes from a study of regulatory T cells in long-lasting Graves disease. Overall study context: Graves' patients diagnosed newly had used antithyroid drugs under 3 months.

The V end was cut by 6 bases, the J end by 4 bases, with 12 bases between. Per the germline V gene, CDR1 is SQVTM and CDR2 is ANQGSEA. CDR3 size: 12 residues. Building of the TCR beta libraries involved iRepertoire HTBI primers and Arm-PCR of CDR3 regions. MiXCR was run by TCRdb on the multiplex PCR reads, yielding one entry per CDR3 protein. Seen here are over 400,000 distinct CDR3 sequences, 12% to 15% observed once, and the top ten hold more than 15%. The time point: newly diagnosed GD, antithyroid drugs for less than 3 months. Extracted RNA from PBMCs served as the source of the TCR library. The same sample was also studied in work on T cells in Graves' hyperthyroidism and ophthalmopathy. That source notes: First-round RT-PCR with HTBI primers amplified the TCR CDR3 region. Prediction of ophthalmopathy progression came a median around 7.1 months pre-onset.

The chain recombines TRBV29-1 with TRBJ1-2, with D perhaps TRBD1 (5 bases). The clonotype comes from a woman aged 50 to 60 with Graves disease. Here the sequenced sample was peripheral blood mononuclear cells (PBMCs), taken at new diagnosis, from a patient treated with antithyroid drugs. CDR3 protein: CSVTTASYGYTF. CDR3 in DNA: TGCAGCGTGACGACAGCCAGCTATGGCTACACCTTC.